What follows describes a single TCR beta chain. Germline CDR1 reads SGHVS; CDR2 reads FQNEAQ. The CDR3 consists of 12 residues. Trimming took off 1 base at V and 7 bases at J, with 8 bases between the two ends. Investigators profiled TCR beta VDJ and CDR3 from genomic DNA template. MiXCR, run by TCRdb on the reads, gives a single entry per CDR3 protein. The table lists about 160,000 distinct CDR3 sequences, around 50% of them singletons. The sample belongs to a study of CD8+CD57+ T cells in acquired aplastic anemia. Patients included in sequencing had previously demonstrated CD8+CD57+ cell expansion by flow cytometry.

The sequence was obtained from a human donor with aplastic anemia. V and J are TRBV7-8 and TRBJ2-7; D gene ambiguous. Input material: sorted CD4+, CD8+, or CD8+CD57+ T cells (not recorded which) from PBMCs. CDR3: CASSLGIEEQYF. CDR3 sequence (DNA): TGTGCCAGCAGCTTAGGGATAGAGGAGCAGTACTTC. Variable domain in full (rest from reference TRBV7-8 and TRBJ2-7): GAGVSQSPRYKVAKRGQDVALRCDPISGHVSLFWYQQALGQGPEFLTYFQNEAQLDKSGLPSDRFFAERPEGSVSTLKIQRTQQEDSAVYLCASSLGIEEQYFGPGTRLTVT.